These 15 T cell receptor beta chains originate from one sample sequenced in a study of T cells after yellow fever vaccination. TCRdb analysed the 5' RACE reads with MiXCR anew, one entry per CDR3 protein. The sample yields approximately 510,000 distinct CDR3 sequences, less than 25% seen once. The sequenced sample was PBMCs, obtained 21 days after the first yellow fever vaccination. These receptors all stem from a man aged 18 to 30 who received the YFV17D yellow fever vaccine.

The chain has TRBV9 and TRBJ2-5; D possibly corresponds to TRBD1 (6 bases). Germline V gene data show CDR1 as SGDLS and CDR2 as YYNGEE. V lost 2 bases and J lost 5, with 13 bases in between. This CDR3 is built from 14 residues. This CDR3 reads CASSVSGVQETQYF. The CDR3 region has the DNA TGTGCCAGCAGCGTTTCAGGGGTTCAGGAGACCCAGTACTTC.

The V gene is TRBV6-5, the J gene TRBJ2-3, with 13 bases matching TRBD2. This CDR3 contains 15 residues. Trimming at V came to 7 bases and at J to 6 bases, leaving 7 bases not matched to a gene. The germline CDR1 and CDR2 sequences are MNHEY and SVGAGI. DNA for the CDR3: TGTGCCAGCAATATACTAGCGGGGGGGCTTGATACGCAGTATTTT. Amino acid sequence: CASNILAGGLDTQYF.

With respect to this clonotype: The junction and the germline gene differ at one end; a read error may be behind it. The genes are TRBV6-2 or TRBV6-3 and TRBJ2-1, with 11 bases aligning to TRBD1. The CDR3 has 13 residues. The germline V gene has CDR1 MNHEY and CDR2 SVGEGT. The CDR3 spells CASSSGTGGQDTF. The CDR3 region has the DNA TGTGCCAGCAGTTCCGGGACAGGGGGACAAGACACATTC.

This clonotype appeared a few times. The V call is TRBV9, the J call TRBJ2-3; D not certain. Trimming cost V 0 bases and J 2 bases, with 10 bases left between them. The CDR3 is made up of 15 amino acids. The germline V gene has CDR1 SGDLS and CDR2 YYNGEE. This CDR3 is CASSVERAPTDTQYF. The CDR3 region has the DNA TGTGCCAGCAGCGTAGAGAGAGCTCCCACAGATACGCAGTATTTT.

This clonotype was seen a few times. The chain employs TRBV20-1 and TRBJ1-5, with D possibly being TRBD1 (6 bases). This CDR3 region has 15 residues. From germline, CDR1 is DFQATT and CDR2 SNEGSKA (reference sequence). Trimming removed 5 bases from V and 2 bases from J, with 16 bases in between. CDR3 sequence reads: CSAPPSGGGNQPQHF. The CDR3, as DNA: TGCAGTGCTCCTCCCTCGGGGGGCGGCAATCAGCCCCAGCATTTT.

The chain uses TRBV21-1 and TRBJ1-3; the tabulated D call, TRBD1, remains unverified against the DNA. TRBV21-1 is termed a pseudogene. The CDR3 has 15 amino acids. CDR3 in amino acids: CASRPQGAGGNTIYF. DNA for the CDR3: TGTGCCAGCAGACCACAGGGGGCAGGTGGAAACACCATATATTTT.

V gene TRBV12-3 or TRBV12-4 combines with J gene TRBJ2-5, with TRBD2 identical over 15 bases. Germline trimming cut 5 bases from V and 6 bases from J; bases unmatched to any gene: 7. This CDR3 spans 16 amino acids. CDR3 DNA: TGTGCCAGCAGTCGGACTAGCGGGGGGGCCAAGCAGACCCAGTACTTC. The encoded protein is CASSRTSGGAKQTQYF.

The chain is built from TRBV19 and TRBJ2-4; D remains ambiguous. Germline V gene sequence: CDR1 LNHDA, CDR2 SQIVND (reference sequence). This CDR3 contains 15 residues. V was pared by 6 bases and J by 0 bases, with 12 bases between. The CDR3 coding sequence is TGTGCCAGTAGCTCGATAGAGTTAGCCAAAAACATTCAGTACTTC. The encoded protein is CASSSIELAKNIQYF.

The rearrangement links TRBV7-9 to TRBJ2-1; 9 bases map to TRBD1. Germline values: CDR1 SEHNR, CDR2 FQNEAQ (reference sequence). J lost 7 bases, V lost 5 bases, and 9 bases had no gene match. The CDR3 is made up of 15 amino acids. DNA for the CDR3: TGTGCCAGCAGCCCAGGGGGGACAGGGCCAAATGAGCAGTTCTTC. As protein: CASSPGGTGPNEQFF.

V usage is TRBV11-1 and J usage is TRBJ2-3; 9 bases line up with TRBD2. The length of the CDR3 is 18 residues. In germline, CDR1 is SGHAT, CDR2 FQDESV (reference sequence). V shed 5 bases and J 0 bases; nucleotides not matched to a gene: 12. The CDR3 loop is CASSQPGLAVSSTDTQYF. The DNA of the CDR3 is TGTGCCAGCAGCCAACCGGGACTAGCAGTTTCTAGCACAGATACGCAGTATTTT.

The rearrangement links TRBV5-1 to TRBJ1-1, with a possible D match to TRBD1 (5 bases). The CDR3 contains 14 residues. Trimming shortened V by 4 bases and J by 3 bases, and 13 bases separated the two germline ends. The germline V gene has CDR1 SGHRS and CDR2 YFSETQ. CDR3 sequence reads: CASSTGTGDTEAFF. CDR3 in DNA: TGCGCCAGCAGCACCGGGACGGGGGACACTGAAGCTTTCTTT. The full variable domain, its missing parts supplied by reference TRBV5-1 and TRBJ1-1, is KAGVTQTPRYLIKTRGQQVTLSCSPISGHRSVSWYQQTPGQGLQFLFEYFSETQRNKGNFPGRFSGRQFSNSRSEMNVSTLELGDSALYLCASSTGTGDTEAFFGQGTRLTVV.

Points on this clonotype: One end of the junction varies from germline; a read error may be responsible. J is TRBJ2-1 and V is TRBV5-1; no firm D call. The CDR3 is 20 residues long. The germline V gene has CDR1 SGHRS and CDR2 YFSETQ. Here the CDR3 DNA reads TGCGTCAGCAGCTTTCCAGTGAATATTACGGCGGCCTCCCGAAGAAATGAGCAGTTCTTC. Its translation: CVSSFPVNITAASRRNEQFF.

This chain uses TRBV4-1 with TRBJ2-7; D gene uncertain. The germline V and J ends were trimmed by 1 base and 0 bases, with 22 bases remaining between them. Germline V gives CDR1 MGHRA, CDR2 YSYEKL. CDR3 length: 19 residues. The CDR3 DNA reads as TGCGCCAGCAGCCAAGTTCAGCCCCCAGGTGACACCTTCTCCTACGAGCAGTACTTC. Amino acids: CASSQVQPPGDTFSYEQYF.

The gene calls are TRBV24-1 and TRBJ1-1; a possible D gene is TRBD1 (5 bases). The CDR3 totals 14 residues. CDR1 and CDR2 from the germline V gene are KGHDR and SFDVKD. V was clipped by 7 bases and J by 4 bases, with 15 bases between them. The CDR3 DNA reads TGTGCCACCAGGGGGGACGGCGGAGGCACTGAAGCTTTCTTT. This translates into CATRGDGGGTEAFF.

The sample holds a few counts of this clonotype. The CDR3 loop is CASSATGGREKLFF. CDR3 sequence (DNA): TGTGCCAGCAGCGCGACAGGGGGTCGTGAAAAACTGTTTTTT. V usage is TRBV9 and J usage is TRBJ1-4, with 9 bases matching TRBD1. The CDR3 length is 14 residues. Losses at the gene ends were 3 bases for V and 7 bases for J; bases not matched to a gene: 4. Germline V gives CDR1 SGDLS, CDR2 YYNGEE.